This TCR beta chain was sequenced for a study of blood T cells in healthy people across ages. The total RNA that was extracted per sample amounted to at least 5 micrograms. The second PCR ran about 6 to 12 cycles with a sample-barcoded 5' primer and J-beta primers. TCRdb fed the 5' RACE reads into MiXCR, producing one record per CDR3 protein. The data contain approximately 900,000 distinct CDR3 sequences, almost 30% of them singletons. The CDR3 runs 15 residues. Germline assignment: CDR1 SGHTA and CDR2 FQGNSA. The ends lost 6 bases at V and 1 base at J; junction bases unmatched: 6. The same data also went into a second study, on T cells of mothers and their children.

The V and J genes are TRBV7-2 and TRBJ1-5, with TRBD1 matching over 7 bases. The clonotype was recovered from a woman between 40 and 55 years old in good health. The sequenced material came from blood. CDR3 sequence reads: CASRPTGASNQPQHF. The CDR3 coding sequence is TGTGCCAGCAGGCCTACAGGGGCAAGCAATCAGCCCCAGCATTTT. Using reference TRBV7-2 and TRBJ1-5 for the parts outside the CDR3, the full variable domain is GAGVSQSPSNKVTEKGKDVELRCDPISGHTALYWYRQSLGQGLEFLIYFQGNSAPDKSGLPSDRFSAERTGGSVSTLTIQRTQQEDSAVYLCASRPTGASNQPQHFGDGTRLSIL.